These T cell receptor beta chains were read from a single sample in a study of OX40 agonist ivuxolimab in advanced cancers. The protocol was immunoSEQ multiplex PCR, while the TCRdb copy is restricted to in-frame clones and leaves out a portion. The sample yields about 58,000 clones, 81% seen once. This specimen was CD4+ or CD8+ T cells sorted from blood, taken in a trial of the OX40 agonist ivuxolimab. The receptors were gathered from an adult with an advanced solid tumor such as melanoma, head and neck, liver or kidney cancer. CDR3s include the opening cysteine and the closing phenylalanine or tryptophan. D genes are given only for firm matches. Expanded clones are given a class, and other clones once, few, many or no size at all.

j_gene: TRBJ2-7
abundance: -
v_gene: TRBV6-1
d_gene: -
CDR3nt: TGTGCCAGCAGTTCAGGGCCTCGGGAGCAGTACTTC
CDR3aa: CASSSGPREQYF

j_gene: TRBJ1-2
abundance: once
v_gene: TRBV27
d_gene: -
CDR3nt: TGTGCCAGCAGTTTATTACAGAACGGGGGCTACACCTTC
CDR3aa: CASSLLQNGGYTF

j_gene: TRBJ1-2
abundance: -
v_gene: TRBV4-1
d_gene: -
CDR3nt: TGCGCCAGCAGCCCAGACAGTGGAAACTATGGCTACACCTTC
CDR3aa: CASSPDSGNYGYTF

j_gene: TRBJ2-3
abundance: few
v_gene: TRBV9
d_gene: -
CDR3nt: TGTGCCAGCAGGAAGAGAGATACGCAGTATTTT
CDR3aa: CASRKRDTQYF

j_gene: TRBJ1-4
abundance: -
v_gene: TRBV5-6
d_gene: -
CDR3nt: TGTGCCAGCAGCTTGATAGGGAGTCGCGAAAAACTGTTTTTT
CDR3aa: CASSLIGSREKLFF

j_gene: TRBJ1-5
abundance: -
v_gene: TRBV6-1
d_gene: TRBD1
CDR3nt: TGTGCCAGCAGTTCAGGGGGGGGCGGCCAGCCCCAGCATTTT
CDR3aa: CASSSGGGGQPQHF

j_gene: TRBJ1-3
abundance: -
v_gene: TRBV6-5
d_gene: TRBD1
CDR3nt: TGTGCCAGCAGTGTACAGGGGGCCGGAAACACCATATATTTT
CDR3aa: CASSVQGAGNTIYF

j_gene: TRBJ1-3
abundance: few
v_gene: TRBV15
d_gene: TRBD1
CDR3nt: TGTGCCACCAGCAGATCCGGGACAGGGGCTGGAAACACCATATATTTT
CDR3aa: CATSRSGTGAGNTIYF

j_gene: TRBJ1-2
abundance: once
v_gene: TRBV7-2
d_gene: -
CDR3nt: TGTGCCAGCAGCAACACAGGGTCGGGTGGCTACACCTTC
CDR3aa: CASSNTGSGGYTF

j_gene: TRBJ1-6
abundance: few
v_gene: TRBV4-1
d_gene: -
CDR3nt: TGCGCCAGCAGCCAAGGAGTGGGGGGTTCACCCCTCCACTTT
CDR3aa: CASSQGVGGSPLHF

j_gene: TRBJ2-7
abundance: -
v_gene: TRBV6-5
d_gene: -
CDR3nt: TGTGCCAGCAGTTACTCGGTAGGGTTCGAGCAGTACTTC
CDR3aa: CASSYSVGFEQYF

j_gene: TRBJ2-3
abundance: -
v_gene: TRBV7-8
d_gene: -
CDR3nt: TGTGCCAGCAGCTTTGGAGATACGCAGTATTTT
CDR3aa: CASSFGDTQYF

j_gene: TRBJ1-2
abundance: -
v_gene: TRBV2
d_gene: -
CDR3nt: TGTGCCAGCAGTGCGCTAACGGGGCAGGGTCTTCGCGGCTACACCTTC
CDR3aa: CASSALTGQGLRGYTF

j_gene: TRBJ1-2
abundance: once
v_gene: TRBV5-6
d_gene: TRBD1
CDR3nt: TGTGCCAGCAGCTTCGATCTGACAGGGCCTTATGGCTACACCTTC
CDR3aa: CASSFDLTGPYGYTF

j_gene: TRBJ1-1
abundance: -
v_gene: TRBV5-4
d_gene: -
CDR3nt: TGTGCCAGCAGTCTCGGGGGACGAGCAGCTTTCTTT
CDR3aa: CASSLGGRAAFF

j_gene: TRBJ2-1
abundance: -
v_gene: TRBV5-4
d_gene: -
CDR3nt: TGTGCCAGCAGCTATAGGGGGGGCTCCTACAATGAGCAGTTCTTC
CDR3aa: CASSYRGGSYNEQFF

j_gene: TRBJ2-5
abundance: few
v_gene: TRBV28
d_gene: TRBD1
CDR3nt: TGTGCCAGCAGCATACCAACAACAGGGGAAGAGACCCAGTACTTC
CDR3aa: CASSIPTTGEETQYF

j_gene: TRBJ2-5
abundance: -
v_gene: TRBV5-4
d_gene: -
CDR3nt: TGTGCCAGCAGCTTGAGGGGAGGAGAGACCCAGTACTTC
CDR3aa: CASSLRGGETQYF

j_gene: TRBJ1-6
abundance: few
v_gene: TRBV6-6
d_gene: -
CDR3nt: TGTGCCAGCAGTTACTCCGCCGGGCCTCACTCACCCCTCCACTTT
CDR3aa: CASSYSAGPHSPLHF

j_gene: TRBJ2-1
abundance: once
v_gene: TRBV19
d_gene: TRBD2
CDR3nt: TGTGCCAGTAGTCTGCTCCCGGGGGGCTCCTACAATGAGCAGTTCTTC
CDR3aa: CASSLLPGGSYNEQFF

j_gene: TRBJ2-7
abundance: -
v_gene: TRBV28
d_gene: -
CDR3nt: TGTGCCAGCACCAGATCCTACGAGCAGTACTTC
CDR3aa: CASTRSYEQYF

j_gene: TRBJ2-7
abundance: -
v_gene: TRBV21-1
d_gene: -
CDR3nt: TGTGCCAGCAGCAGAATCCTACAGCGCTACGAGCAGTACTTC
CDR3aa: CASSRILQRYEQYF

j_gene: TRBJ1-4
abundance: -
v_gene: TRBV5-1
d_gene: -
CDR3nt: TGCGCCAGCAGCTTGGCTCCAACAGGGACTAATGAAAAACTGTTTTTT
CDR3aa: CASSLAPTGTNEKLFF

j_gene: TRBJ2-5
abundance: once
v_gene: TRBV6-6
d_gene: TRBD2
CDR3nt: TGTGCCAGCAGTAATGTGGTAGCGGGGGAAGCCCAGTACTTC
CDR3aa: CASSNVVAGEAQYF

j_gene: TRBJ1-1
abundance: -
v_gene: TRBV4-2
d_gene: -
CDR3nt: TGTGCCAGCAGCCAAGCAGGGGAGACGAACACTGAAGCTTTCTTT
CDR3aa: CASSQAGETNTEAFF

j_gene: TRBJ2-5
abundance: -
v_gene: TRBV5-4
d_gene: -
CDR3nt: TGTGCCAGCAGCATAACAGAGATACGAGAGACCCAGTACTTC
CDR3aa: CASSITEIRETQYF

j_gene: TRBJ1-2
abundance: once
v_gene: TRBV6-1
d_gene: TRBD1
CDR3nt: TGTGCCAGCAGCGCTGCGACAGGGGCGCGAGGCTACACCTTC
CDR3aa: CASSAATGARGYTF

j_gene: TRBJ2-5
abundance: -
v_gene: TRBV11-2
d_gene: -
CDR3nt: TGTGCCACCCAGGCCCGGGGGGCCCAAGAGACCCAGTACTTC
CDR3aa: CATQARGAQETQYF

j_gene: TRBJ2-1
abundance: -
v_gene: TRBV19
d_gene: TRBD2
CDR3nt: TGTGCCAGTAGTCGCCCAGCGGGGGCCCCAGAGGGTGAGCAGTTCTTC
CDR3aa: CASSRPAGAPEGEQFF

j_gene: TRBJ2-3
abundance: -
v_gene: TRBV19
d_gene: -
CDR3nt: TGTGCCAGTAGTCTCAAGTGGGGGGCGCAGTATTTT
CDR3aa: CASSLKWGAQYF

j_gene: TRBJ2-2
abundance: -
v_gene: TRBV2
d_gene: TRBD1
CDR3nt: TGTGCCAGCACACCCCGGGACAGGTCCTACACCGGGGAGCTGTTTTTT
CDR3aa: CASTPRDRSYTGELFF

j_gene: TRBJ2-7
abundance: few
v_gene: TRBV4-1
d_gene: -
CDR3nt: TGCGCCAGCAGCCAAGAGAACTACGAGACCTACGAGCAGTACTTC
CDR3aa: CASSQENYETYEQYF

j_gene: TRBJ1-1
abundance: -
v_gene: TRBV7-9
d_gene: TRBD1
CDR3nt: TGTGCCAGCAGCCTTACAGGGGGCAACACTGAAGCTTTCTTT
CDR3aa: CASSLTGGNTEAFF

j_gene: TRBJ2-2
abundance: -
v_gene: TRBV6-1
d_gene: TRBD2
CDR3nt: TGTGCCAGCAGTATAGCGGGGGCTGACACCGGGGAGCTGTTTTTT
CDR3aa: CASSIAGADTGELFF

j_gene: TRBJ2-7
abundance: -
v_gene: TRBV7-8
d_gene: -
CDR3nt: TGTGCCAGCAGCTCGCCTCAATTAGGGGGGGGGCCTTACGAGCAGTACTTC
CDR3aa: CASSSPQLGGGPYEQYF